Listed below are T cell receptor beta chains from one sample, sequenced in a study of shared clonotypes between healthy human individuals. Assay used: immunoSEQ multiplex PCR; TCRdb lists only in-frame clones, some missing. The table has a few million clones, over 85% seen once; the top ten hold roughly 0.15%. The sequenced sample was naive CD4+ T cells sorted from blood. Every receptor here comes from a man aged 18 to 35 in good health. Each CDR3 is given with its conserved first and last residue. D genes are given only for firm matches. The size entry is marked missing in some rows and otherwise reads once, few, many or a size class.

>NA|TRBV7-8|NA|TRBJ2-1
CASSPSGPGGFYYNEQFF
>NA|TRBV11-2|TRBD1|TRBJ2-5
CASSYTWDRGGETQYF
>NA|TRBV28|TRBD1|TRBJ2-7
CASSTLQGSYEQYF
>NA|TRBV4-3|NA|TRBJ2-2
CASSPEGPEGGNTGELFF
>NA|TRBV5-4|TRBD1|TRBJ2-4
CASSQRQGINIQYF
>NA|TRBV13|NA|TRBJ1-2
CASSVKQGIYGYTF
>NA|TRBV11-2|NA|TRBJ2-1
CASSLRGREEDNEQFF
>once|TRBV7-9|NA|TRBJ2-5
CAGRGGEVQETQYF
>few|TRBV10-2|TRBD1|TRBJ2-7
CASSDYRGREQYF
>few|TRBV6-5|NA|TRBJ1-5
CASSRDLNQPQHF
>NA|TRBV5-4|TRBD2|TRBJ2-3
CASSPGGRGGRKDTQYF
>NA|TRBV6-1|NA|TRBJ1-5
CASRALRGSNQPQHF
>NA|TRBV7-9|NA|TRBJ2-4
CASSRGAKNIQYF
>NA|TRBV2|NA|TRBJ2-7
CASSTRLSTYEQYF
>NA|TRBV28|TRBD1|TRBJ1-4
CASSRDRGRGNEKLFF
>NA|TRBV29-1|NA|TRBJ2-1
CSVEPPGFKEQFF
>NA|TRBV19|TRBD1|TRBJ1-1
CASSPRQGAFGGTEAFF
>NA|TRBV5-6|TRBD1|TRBJ2-6
CASSLRAGGWSGANVLTF
>once|TRBV10-2|NA|TRBJ2-1
CASTGSQFSNEQFF
>NA|TRBV19|NA|TRBJ2-2
CASSSPRGRGLNTGELFF
>NA|TRBV7-2|TRBD1|TRBJ2-3
CASSVDRGDTQYF
>NA|TRBV5-5|NA|TRBJ2-6
CASSLDPVSSGANVLTF
>once|TRBV2|NA|TRBJ2-3
CASSDHGGGDTQYF
>NA|TRBV9|NA|TRBJ2-1
CASSVPQITEQFF
>NA|TRBV5-1|NA|TRBJ2-7
CASSPGLYYEQYF
>NA|TRBV7-2|NA|TRBJ2-5
CASSFGTGYQETQYF
>NA|TRBV15|NA|TRBJ2-1
CATLGERADNNEQFF